The clone carrying this T cell receptor beta chain occurred a few times. Via MiXCR, TCRdb re-called the 5' RACE reads, giving one row per CDR3 protein. The table includes approximately 510,000 distinct CDR3 sequences, 20% to 25% detected once. This sample was taken from a study of T cells after yellow fever vaccination. The sample consisted of PBMCs, taken approximately 22 days after the first yellow fever vaccination. The receptor was isolated from a man aged 18-30 years who received the YFV17D yellow fever vaccine.

The CDR3 loop reads CSVEALAGGLESQYF. CDR3 sequence (DNA): TGCAGCGTTGAGGCGCTTGCGGGGGGGCTAGAATCGCAGTATTTT. V usage is TRBV29-1 and J usage is TRBJ2-3; TRBD2 agrees at 9 bases. The CDR3 is made up of 15 amino acids. Trimming at V came to 3 bases and at J to 10 bases, leaving 14 bases not matched to a gene. Germline assignment: CDR1 SQVTM and CDR2 ANQGSEA.